These 18 T cell receptor beta chains were sequenced from one sample in a study of Graves' ophthalmopathy and Graves' hyperthyroidism. The authors amplified TCR beta CDR3 regions, and they did so from RNA transcripts for repertoire sequencing. RT-PCR was first run with HTBI primers, then multiplex PCR in a second round. MiXCR, run by TCRdb on the multiplex PCR reads, gives a single entry per CDR3 protein. Of roughly 1.1 million distinct CDR3 sequences in the sample, about 35% were seen once. Sequenced input: peripheral blood or thyroid tissue (not recorded which). The receptors here all came from an adult man with Graves' hyperthyroidism.

This clonotype was recorded many times. The gene calls are TRBV10-3 and TRBJ2-7, with TRBD1 matching over 9 bases. V was clipped by 7 bases and J by 6 bases; unmatched bases: 13. The CDR3 loop spans 15 amino acids. CDR1 is ENHRY and CDR2 is SYGVKD in the germline V gene. CDR3 in amino acids: CAINAPAGQGGEQYF. The CDR3 nucleotides read TGTGCCATCAATGCCCCGGCGGGACAGGGAGGCGAGCAGTACTTC.

J is TRBJ1-5 and V is TRBV5-5; 8 bases align to TRBD1. This CDR3 is built from 15 residues. Trimming cost V 4 bases and J 4 bases; bases outside gene matches: 7. The germline CDR1 and CDR2 sequences are SGHKS and YYEKEE (reference sequence). In DNA form, the CDR3 reads TGTGCCAGCAGCCATGGACAGGGAAGAAATCAGCCCCAGCATTTT. This translates into CASSHGQGRNQPQHF.

The sample holds many counts of this clonotype. This chain connects TRBV29-1 to TRBJ2-2; D is possibly TRBD1 or TRBD2 (6 bases each). The germline V and J ends were trimmed by 2 bases and 5 bases, with 15 bases remaining between them. This CDR3 comprises 15 residues. Germline V gene lookup returns CDR1 SQVTM and CDR2 ANQGSEA. The CDR3, as DNA: TGCAGCGTTGAATCTCGGGGGCTAGAAACCGGGGAGCTGTTTTTT. Residues: CSVESRGLETGELFF.

The V call is TRBV7-8, the J call TRBJ2-7; the D gene could be TRBD1 or TRBD2 (5 bases each). The better agreement between TRBJ2-1 and the DNA end casts doubt on the J call. There are 11 residues in the CDR3. Germline CDR1 SGHVS, CDR2 FQNEAQ. CDR3 bases: TGTGCCAGCGCACTGGGGGATGAGCAGTTCTTC. It codes for CASALGDEQFF.

V is TRBV6-5 and J is TRBJ2-5, with D unresolved. Per germline, CDR1 MNHEY and CDR2 SVGAGI. The CDR3 runs 12 residues. Trimming cost V 6 bases and J 7 bases, with 12 bases left between them. The DNA of the CDR3 is TGTGCCAGCAGGTATCCAGCCGGGACCCAGTACTTC. This sequence encodes CASRYPAGTQYF.

The chain uses TRBV15 and TRBJ2-5, with 9 bases fitting TRBD1. The CDR3 totals 17 residues. In germline, CDR1 is LNHNV, CDR2 YYDKDF (reference sequence). With 3 bases clipped from V and 5 bases from J, the junction kept 13 bases outside the gene matches. The CDR3 DNA reads as TGTGCCACCAGCAGCCGACAGGGGGACACCGGGGAGGAGACCCAGTACTTC. This translates into CATSSRQGDTGEETQYF.

J is TRBJ2-2 and V is TRBV7-2; the D gene is possibly TRBD2 (6 bases). Germline values: CDR1 SGHTA, CDR2 FQGNSA. The V gene lost 4 bases and the J gene lost 0 bases, with 21 bases spanning the gap. The CDR3 totals 19 residues. The CDR3 nucleotides are TGTGCCAGCAGCTCCTCCGGGAGCCTTAGTCATACGAACACCGGGGAGCTGTTTTTT. This gives the protein CASSSSGSLSHTNTGELFF.

This chain uses TRBV5-1 with TRBJ2-7, with D maybe TRBD1 (6 bases). Germline V gene sequence: CDR1 SGHRS, CDR2 YFSETQ. Trimming stripped 7 bases from V and 5 bases from J, with 13 bases between. This CDR3 region has 12 residues. This CDR3 reads CASGPTGNEQYF. CDR3 sequence (DNA): TGCGCCAGCGGCCCCACAGGGAACGAGCAGTACTTC.

The table lists this clonotype with a few counts. The chain joins TRBV6-5 to TRBJ1-1; D remains ambiguous. V was shortened by 0 bases and J by 0 bases, with 5 bases between the two germline ends. Germline loops: CDR1 MNHEY, CDR2 SVGAGI. This CDR3 spans 14 amino acids. The CDR3 DNA follows: TGTGCCAGCAGTTACTCACCCCTGAACACTGAAGCTTTCTTT. This codes for CASSYSPLNTEAFF.

This clonotype was counted many times. The rearrangement joins TRBV14 to TRBJ1-6; weak D call: TRBD1 (5 bases). The germline gives CDR1 SGHDN, CDR2 FVKESK. The CDR3 sequence is 14 residues long. In DNA, the CDR3 is TGTGTGGGACGGCAGAGCTCCTATAATTCACCCCTCCACTTT. Residues: CVGRQSSYNSPLHF. Based on the CDR3 plus reference TRBV14 and TRBJ1-6, the full variable domain is EAGVTQFPSHSVIEKGQTVTLRCDPISGHDNLYWYRRVMGKEIKFLLHFVKESKQDESGMPNNRFLAERTGGTYSTLKVQPAELEDSGVYFCVGRQSSYNSPLHFGNGTRLTVT.

This clonotype appeared a few times. This chain links TRBV12-3 or TRBV12-4 with TRBJ2-7, with a weak D call TRBD2 (6 bases). The CDR3 loop spans 15 amino acids. Trimming stripped 6 bases from V and 2 bases from J, with 17 bases between. CDR3 protein: CASSPPGTYTYEQYF. The CDR3 region has the DNA TGTGCCAGCAGCCCCCCCGGGACTTATACCTACGAGCAGTACTTC.

This clonotype was counted ten times or more. The rearrangement links TRBV4-1 to TRBJ1-3; D remains ambiguous. The V gene's germline CDR1 is MGHRA and CDR2 YSYEKL. V dropped 1 base and J dropped 0 bases, with 7 bases sitting between them. CDR3 length: 15 residues. CDR3: CASSQAPSSGNTIYF. The CDR3 DNA sequence: TGCGCCAGCAGCCAAGCCCCTAGCTCTGGAAACACCATATATTTT.

This clonotype was recorded at least ten times. This chain uses TRBV20-1 with TRBJ2-5; D gene uncertain. The germline V gene has CDR1 DFQATT and CDR2 SNEGSKA (reference sequence). Trimming removed 5 bases at V and 0 bases at J, with 10 bases between. The length of the CDR3 is 13 residues. The CDR3 DNA follows: TGCAGTGCTCCGGGTCTCTACCAAGAGACCCAGTACTTC. This encodes CSAPGLYQETQYF.

This sequence joins TRBV7-3 and TRBJ2-7; D is perhaps TRBD1 or TRBD2 (5 bases each). Trimming removed 1 base at V and 7 bases at J, with 17 bases between. The CDR3 spans 15 residues. Germline CDR1 reads SGHTA; CDR2 reads FQGTGA. The CDR3 DNA reads as TGTGCCAGCAGCTTAAATCCGGGACCCCAGCGGGAGCAGTACTTC. Its protein product is CASSLNPGPQREQYF.

This clonotype was counted at least ten times. The V gene is TRBV7-9, the J gene TRBJ2-5; TRBD1 agrees at 10 bases. V lost 5 bases and J lost 5; bases outside the gene matches: 17. CDR1 is SEHNR and CDR2 is FQNEAQ in the germline V gene (reference sequence). The CDR3 loop spans 18 amino acids. The CDR3 coding sequence is TGTGCCAGCAGCCCAAGAGCTCCGGGACAGGGGTTTGGTGAGACCCAGTACTTC. Its translation is CASSPRAPGQGFGETQYF.

This clonotype has just one count. The chain has TRBV19 and TRBJ2-2; 14 bases are a match to TRBD2. This CDR3 contains 20 residues. V lost 8 bases, J lost 4 bases, and 18 bases stayed unmatched. From germline, CDR1 is LNHDA and CDR2 SQIVND (reference sequence). The CDR3 reads CASFTGLAGVFTRSTGELFF. The CDR3 DNA is TGTGCCAGTTTTACGGGACTAGCGGGAGTTTTTACGAGATCCACCGGGGAGCTGTTTTTT.

The sample holds many counts of this clonotype. This chain links TRBV20-1 with TRBJ1-6; the match to TRBD1 covers 7 bases. The CDR3 totals 13 residues. The germline V gene has CDR1 DFQATT and CDR2 SNEGSKA (reference sequence). V dropped 6 bases and J dropped 6; count of bases not matched to a gene: 5. The DNA for the CDR3 is TGCAGTGCCACAGGGGCGGCTAATTCACCCCTCCACTTT. Encoded protein: CSATGAANSPLHF.

This clonotype was seen repeatedly, ten times or more. The genes are TRBV25-1 and TRBJ1-1; no clear D gene. This CDR3 contains 12 residues. Germline loops: CDR1 MGHDK, CDR2 SYGVNS. V lost 0 bases to trimming and J lost 12 bases, with 11 bases between them. The CDR3 sequence is CASSEYRGPPFF. The CDR3 DNA sequence: TGTGCCAGCAGTGAATATAGAGGACCTCCTTTCTTT.